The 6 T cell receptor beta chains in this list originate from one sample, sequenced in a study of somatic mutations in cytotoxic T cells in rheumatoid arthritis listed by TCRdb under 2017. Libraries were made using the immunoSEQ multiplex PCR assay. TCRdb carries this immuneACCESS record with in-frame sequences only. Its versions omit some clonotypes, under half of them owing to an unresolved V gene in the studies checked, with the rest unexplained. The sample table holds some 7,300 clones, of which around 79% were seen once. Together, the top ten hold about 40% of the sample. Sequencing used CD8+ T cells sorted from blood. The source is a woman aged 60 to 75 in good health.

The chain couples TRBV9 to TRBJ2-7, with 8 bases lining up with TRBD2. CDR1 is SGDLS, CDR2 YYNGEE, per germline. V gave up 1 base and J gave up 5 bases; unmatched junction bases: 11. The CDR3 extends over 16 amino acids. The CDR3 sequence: CASSVSGGAIADEQYF. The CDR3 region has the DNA TGTGCCAGCAGCGTATCGGGGGGGGCCATAGCGGACGAGCAGTACTTC.

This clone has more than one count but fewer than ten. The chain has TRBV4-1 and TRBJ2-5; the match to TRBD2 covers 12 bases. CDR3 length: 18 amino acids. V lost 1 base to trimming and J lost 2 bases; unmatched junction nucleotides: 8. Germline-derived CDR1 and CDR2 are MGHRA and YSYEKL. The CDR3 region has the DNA TGCGCCAGCAGCCAAGGAGTGGGGACTAGCGGGTCACAAGAGACCCAGTACTTC. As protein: CASSQGVGTSGSQETQYF.

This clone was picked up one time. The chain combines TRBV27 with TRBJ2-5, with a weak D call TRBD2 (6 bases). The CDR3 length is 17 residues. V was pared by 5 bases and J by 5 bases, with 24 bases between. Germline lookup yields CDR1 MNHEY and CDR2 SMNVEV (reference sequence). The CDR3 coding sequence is TGTGCCAGCAGTCCGATACTAGCTGTTGGGGCTGGTGAGACCCAGTACTTC. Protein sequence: CASSPILAVGAGETQYF.

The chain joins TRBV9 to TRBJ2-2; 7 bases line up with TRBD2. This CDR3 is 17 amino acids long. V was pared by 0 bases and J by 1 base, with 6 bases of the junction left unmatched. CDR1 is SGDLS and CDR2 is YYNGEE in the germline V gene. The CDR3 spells CASSVAIAGVNTGELFF. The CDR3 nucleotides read TGTGCCAGCAGCGTAGCTATTGCGGGGGTGAACACCGGGGAGCTGTTTTTT.

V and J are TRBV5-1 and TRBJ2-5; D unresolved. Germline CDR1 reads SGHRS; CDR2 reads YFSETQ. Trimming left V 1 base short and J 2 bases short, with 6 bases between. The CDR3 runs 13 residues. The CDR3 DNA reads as TGCGCCAGCAGCTTGTTCCAACAAGAGACCCAGTACTTC. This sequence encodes CASSLFQQETQYF.

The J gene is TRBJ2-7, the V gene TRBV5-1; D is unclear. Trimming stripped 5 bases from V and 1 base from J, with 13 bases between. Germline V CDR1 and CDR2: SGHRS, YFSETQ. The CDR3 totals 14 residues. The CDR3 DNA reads TGCGCCAGCAGTTATGACGGAGCATCCTACGAGCAGTACTTC. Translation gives CASSYDGASYEQYF.